These 26 T cell receptor beta chains originate from one sample sequenced in a study of blood T cell repertoires in COVID-19. TCRdb's table, derived via immunoSEQ multiplex PCR, lists solely in-frame clones and lacks some. The table records roughly 300,000 clones, approximately 91% of them present only once. Sequencing was performed on PBMCs or T cells enriched from blood (not recorded which). The receptor source for this set is a woman aged 40-49 years with acute COVID-19.

The rearrangement links TRBV2 to TRBJ2-7; 7 bases match TRBD1. CDR3 size: 13 residues. Germline-derived CDR1 and CDR2 are SNHLY and FYNNEI. V gave up 7 bases and J gave up 2 bases; unmatched junction bases: 5. The CDR3 sequence is CASNGQVTYEQYF. The CDR3 region has the DNA TGTGCCAGCAATGGACAGGTTACCTACGAGCAGTACTTC.

The chain employs TRBV7-8 and TRBJ1-5, with D tentatively TRBD1 (6 bases). The CDR3 loop spans 15 amino acids. V lost 4 bases and J lost 5, with 15 bases in between. CDR1 and CDR2 from the germline V gene are SGHVS and FQNEAQ. The CDR3, as DNA: TGTGCCAGCAGCTACAGGGTAGGCAATTATCAGCCCCAGCATTTT. Protein: CASSYRVGNYQPQHF.

V and J are TRBV7-2 and TRBJ1-5, with no clear D. The germline V gene has CDR1 SGHTA and CDR2 FQGNSA. The germline V and J ends were trimmed by 1 base and 8 bases, with 12 bases remaining between them. The CDR3 loop spans 14 amino acids. The CDR3 region has the DNA TGTGCCAGCAGCTTAGACGGAGGAAGTGAGCCCCAGCATTTT. Translation gives CASSLDGGSEPQHF.

This sequence joins TRBV5-6 and TRBJ2-1; perhaps TRBD1 as D (6 bases). Trimming took off 0 bases at V and 6 bases at J, with 7 bases between the two ends. Germline lookup yields CDR1 SGHDT and CDR2 YYEEEE. There are 13 residues in the CDR3. The CDR3 is CASSLVGGNEQFF. CDR3 in DNA: TGTGCCAGCAGCTTGGTAGGGGGCAATGAGCAGTTCTTC.

This rearrangement joins TRBV5-1 to TRBJ1-3; 8 positions agree with TRBD1. The V gene's germline CDR1 is SGHRS and CDR2 YFSETQ. Trimming cost V 4 bases and J 0 bases; bases outside gene matches: 6. This CDR3 has 16 residues. The CDR3 reads CASSRGQGFSGNTIYF. CDR3 sequence (DNA): TGCGCCAGCAGCCGCGGACAGGGTTTCTCTGGAAACACCATATATTTT. Using reference TRBV5-1 and TRBJ1-3 for the parts outside the CDR3, the full variable domain is KAGVTQTPRYLIKTRGQQVTLSCSPISGHRSVSWYQQTPGQGLQFLFEYFSETQRNKGNFPGRFSGRQFSNSRSEMNVSTLELGDSALYLCASSRGQGFSGNTIYFGEGSWLTVV.

The chain joins TRBV29-1 to TRBJ1-1; TRBD1 matches 8 bases. Germline assignment: CDR1 SQVTM and CDR2 ANQGSEA. The junction had 6 bases not matched to a gene; V was cut back by 4 bases and J by 5 bases. The CDR3 covers 13 residues. CDR3 sequence: CSVVPGQATEAFF. CDR3 DNA sequence: TGCAGCGTTGTTCCGGGACAGGCAACTGAAGCTTTCTTT.

The chain carries TRBV19 and TRBJ1-5; perhaps TRBD1 as D (6 bases). CDR1 LNHDA and CDR2 SQIVND come from the germline V gene (reference sequence). V was trimmed by 1 base and J by 5 bases, leaving 12 bases between them. The CDR3 contains 15 residues. The CDR3 loop reads CASSIGAGVDQPQHF. In DNA form, the CDR3 reads TGTGCCAGTAGTATAGGAGCAGGGGTGGATCAGCCCCAGCATTTT.

This clone occurred a few times. This chain uses TRBV24-1 with TRBJ1-2, with 8 positions matching TRBD1. The V gene's germline CDR1 is KGHDR and CDR2 SFDVKD. The CDR3 is made up of 12 amino acids. V was pared by 9 bases and J by 8 bases, with 7 bases of the junction left unmatched. The CDR3 sequence: CATAGGDPGYTF. The CDR3 region has the DNA TGTGCCACCGCAGGGGGCGATCCGGGCTACACCTTC.

J is TRBJ2-2 and V is TRBV19; 11 nucleotides match TRBD2. The CDR3 extends over 17 amino acids. Germline V gene lookup returns CDR1 LNHDA and CDR2 SQIVND (reference sequence). Unmatched junction bases numbered 17, after V lost 7 bases and J lost 10 bases. CDR3 loop: CASTRDSGGGLDLELFF. The CDR3 coding sequence is TGTGCCAGTACCCGGGATAGCGGGGGGGGCCTGGACCTGGAGCTGTTTTTT.

This rearrangement joins TRBV4-1 to TRBJ1-4; TRBD1 agrees at 7 bases. CDR1 is MGHRA, CDR2 YSYEKL, per germline. V lost 4 bases to trimming and J lost 0 bases; unmatched junction nucleotides: 8. This CDR3 has 17 residues. The CDR3 here is CASSLVGQAATNEKLFF. The CDR3 region has the DNA TGCGCCAGCAGCCTTGTAGGACAGGCCGCAACTAATGAAAAACTGTTTTTT.

This chain links TRBV6-2 or TRBV6-3 with TRBJ1-2; perhaps TRBD1 as D (6 bases). V was clipped by 6 bases and J by 5 bases, with 13 bases between them. The germline V gene encodes CDR1 MNHEY and CDR2 SVGEGT. The CDR3 loop spans 13 amino acids. As DNA, the CDR3 is TGTGCCAGCAGCCTGGACAGCTATTATGGCTACACCTTC. Encoded protein: CASSLDSYYGYTF.

V gene TRBV5-4 combines with J gene TRBJ2-3, with a weak D call TRBD2 (5 bases). Trimming removed 2 bases from V and 1 base from J, with 11 bases in between. Germline V gene sequence: CDR1 SGHNT, CDR2 YYREEE (reference sequence). This CDR3 has 15 residues. The DNA for the CDR3 is TGTGCCAGCAGCTTCAAGCGGCCTGGCACAGATACGCAGTATTTT. Its translation: CASSFKRPGTDTQYF.

The chain joins TRBV19 to TRBJ1-1; D not certain. Looked up from germline, CDR1 is LNHDA and CDR2 is SQIVND (reference sequence). The ends were cut back, 6 bases at V and 6 bases at J, with 14 bases in the middle. CDR3 length equals 13 residues. CDR3 amino acids: CASRFGSGAEAFF. DNA of the CDR3: TGTGCCAGTAGATTCGGGTCCGGAGCTGAAGCTTTCTTT.

The chain combines TRBV5-4 with TRBJ2-7; 8 bases map to TRBD1. Germline trimming cut 1 base from V and 5 bases from J; bases unmatched to any gene: 2. The CDR3 runs to 13 residues. CDR1 is SGHNT, CDR2 YYREEE, per germline (reference sequence). CDR3 sequence: CASSLQGADEQYF. The CDR3 bases are TGTGCCAGCAGCTTGCAGGGGGCGGACGAGCAGTACTTC.

This clone was detected once. The chain uses TRBV5-1 and TRBJ2-1; 7 bases map to TRBD2. The CDR3 is made up of 17 amino acids. With 1 base clipped from V and 0 bases from J, the junction kept 7 bases outside the gene matches. Germline CDR1 SGHRS, CDR2 YFSETQ. CDR3 sequence reads: CASSLFGGLSSYNEQFF. DNA for the CDR3: TGCGCCAGCAGCTTGTTCGGGGGGTTGAGCTCCTACAATGAGCAGTTCTTC.

J is TRBJ2-3 and V is TRBV12-5; 11 bases match TRBD1. The CDR3 has 17 residues. Trimming cost V 1 base and J 2 bases; bases outside gene matches: 5. CDR1 is LGHNT and CDR2 is FRNRAP in the germline V gene. Written as DNA, the CDR3 is TGTGCTAGTGGTTTGGGGACAGGGGGCATGTACACAGATACGCAGTATTTT. It encodes CASGLGTGGMYTDTQYF.

This rearrangement joins TRBV10-1 to TRBJ1-1; D gene uncertain. Trimming removed 0 bases from V and 9 bases from J, with 8 bases in between. The germline V gene has CDR1 WNHNN and CDR2 SYGVQD (reference sequence). CDR3 length: 12 residues. The CDR3 here is CASSESLEKAFF. The DNA of the CDR3 is TGCGCCAGCAGTGAGTCGTTGGAGAAAGCTTTCTTT.

This chain's CDR3 is CASSRTAMNTEAFF. The CDR3 coding sequence is TGTGCCAGCAGCCGGACAGCCATGAACACTGAAGCTTTCTTT. V usage is TRBV11-3 and J usage is TRBJ1-1; D possibly corresponds to TRBD1 (6 bases). The germline V and J ends were trimmed by 5 bases and 0 bases, with 10 bases remaining between them. The CDR3 is 14 amino acids. Per the germline V gene, CDR1 is SGHNT and CDR2 is YENEEA.

The V and J genes are TRBV7-8 and TRBJ2-1, with TRBD2 matching 12 bases. The CDR3 extends over 17 amino acids. Germline trimming cut 3 bases from V and 8 bases from J; bases unmatched to any gene: 11. Germline V CDR1 and CDR2: SGHVS, FQNEAQ. DNA for the CDR3: TGTGCCAGCAGCTTCAAGACTAGCGGGAGTTTTTTCTATGAGCAGTTCTTC. This gives the protein CASSFKTSGSFFYEQFF.

This chain links TRBV12-1 with TRBJ2-3; the DNA was not compared with TRBD2, the D call given in the table. TRBV12-1 is marked as a pseudogene. This CDR3 contains 17 residues. The CDR3, as DNA: TGTGCCAGCAGCAGCCGGGTAGCGGGGCGACTTACAGATACGCAGTATTTT. Protein sequence: CASSSRVAGRLTDTQYF.

CDR3 sequence: CAWTGSNLAGFTDTQYF. The CDR3 region has the DNA TGTGCCTGGACTGGATCGAACCTAGCGGGATTCACAGATACGCAGTATTTT. The chain joins TRBV30 to TRBJ2-3; 9 bases are a match to TRBD2. CDR1 and CDR2 from the germline V gene are GTSNPN and SVGIG (reference sequence). CDR3 length: 17 amino acids. V dropped 4 bases and J dropped 2; count of bases not matched to a gene: 13.

This clone was seen a single time. This rearrangement joins TRBV5-1 to TRBJ2-5; TRBD1 aligns across 8 bases. The V segment lost 5 bases and the J segment 3 bases; nucleotides outside the gene matches: 9. The V gene's germline CDR1 is SGHRS and CDR2 YFSETQ. The CDR3 loop spans 15 amino acids. The CDR3 DNA follows: TGCGCCAGCAGTCGGTCAGGGGGCGCGGAAGAGACCCAGTACTTC. Translating it yields CASSRSGGAEETQYF.

The V gene is TRBV30, the J gene TRBJ1-4; 8 bases map to TRBD1. The J segment lost 15 bases and the V segment lost 0 bases, leaving 12 bases of the junction unmatched. Germline CDR1 reads GTSNPN; CDR2 reads SVGIG (reference sequence). The CDR3 loop spans 14 amino acids. The CDR3 DNA reads as TGTGCCTGGAGTGTAACAGGGGGGCCTGCTGGGTTGTTTTTT. Encoded protein: CAWSVTGGPAGLFF.

CDR3 region: CASSSTGTAKETQYF. The CDR3, as DNA: TGTGCCAGCAGTTCCACCGGGACAGCGAAAGAGACCCAGTACTTC. V usage is TRBV27 and J usage is TRBJ2-5, with 7 bases lining up with TRBD1. CDR3 length: 15 residues. J was trimmed by 3 bases and V by 4 bases; bases with no gene match: 8. CDR1 MNHEY and CDR2 SMNVEV come from the germline V gene (reference sequence).

The chain joins TRBV19 to TRBJ2-5; 7 nucleotides match TRBD1. Trimming at V came to 5 bases and at J to 4 bases, leaving 7 bases not matched to a gene. The CDR3 contains 14 residues. From germline, CDR1 is LNHDA and CDR2 SQIVND (reference sequence). The CDR3 DNA sequence: TGTGCCAGTAGTGACCCGGGACAGATAGAGACCCAGTACTTC. Translated, it gives CASSDPGQIETQYF.

This clone showed up just once. V and J are TRBV11-2 and TRBJ2-1; 7 bases are a match to TRBD2. Germline V CDR1 and CDR2: SGHAT, FQNNGV. This CDR3 spans 16 amino acids. V dropped 4 bases and J dropped 5; count of bases not matched to a gene: 11. CDR3 amino acids: CASSSQPALADNEQFF. The CDR3 nucleotides read TGTGCCAGCAGCTCACAACCGGCGCTAGCGGACAATGAGCAGTTCTTC.